Listed here are 27 T cell receptor beta chains from one sample, sequenced in a study of response to subunit inactivated influenza vaccine. TCRdb re-called the RT-PCR reads with MiXCR, one entry per CDR3 protein. The data show 600,000 to 700,000 distinct CDR3 sequences, with around 15% seen just once and around 7.6% held by the top ten. The source material was PBMCs from blood, sampled around 15 days before vaccination. The receptors derive from a man aged 50 to 59 who received an inactivated influenza vaccine.

This clonotype was observed at least ten times. The V gene is TRBV2, the J gene TRBJ1-5, with D possibly matching TRBD1 (5 bases). In germline, CDR1 is SNHLY, CDR2 FYNNEI. V gave up 7 bases and J gave up 6 bases, with 16 bases separating them. This CDR3 is built from 14 residues. DNA for the CDR3: TGTGCCAGCACCCCCGGTCAAGGGGCTCAGCCCCAGCATTTT. Its protein product is CASTPGQGAQPQHF.

The V call is TRBV28, the J call TRBJ2-7; D possibly corresponds to TRBD2 (6 bases). The length of the CDR3 is 14 residues. Trimming removed 2 bases at V and 6 bases at J, with 14 bases between. The germline V gene encodes CDR1 MDHEN and CDR2 SYDVKM. The CDR3 nucleotides are TGTGCCAGCAGTTTAAGGGCGGGACTTCGCGAGCAGTACTTC. This gives the protein CASSLRAGLREQYF.

V and J are TRBV4-1 and TRBJ1-1; 7 bases map to TRBD1. Germline CDR1 reads MGHRA; CDR2 reads YSYEKL. V was clipped by 4 bases and J by 0 bases; unmatched bases: 5. This CDR3 has 15 amino acids. The CDR3 sequence: CASSRQGTMNTEAFF. The CDR3 nucleotides are TGCGCCAGCAGCCGACAGGGTACCATGAACACTGAAGCTTTCTTT.

This clonotype has more than one count but fewer than ten. The gene calls are TRBV6-2 or TRBV6-3 and TRBJ2-7; 9 nucleotides match TRBD1. Trimming removed 6 bases from V and 2 bases from J; junction bases left unmatched: 17. The length of the CDR3 is 18 residues. Germline V lookup: CDR1 MNHEY, CDR2 SVGEGT. CDR3 nucleotides: TGTGCCAGCAGAACCCCGGGACAGGGTGGTCGATCCCCCTACGAGCAGTACTTC. This encodes CASRTPGQGGRSPYEQYF.

This clonotype was detected ten times or more. The genes are TRBV12-3 or TRBV12-4 and TRBJ2-3, with D possibly being TRBD1 (6 bases). Trimming took off 5 bases at V and 5 bases at J, with 11 bases between the two ends. The CDR3 contains 13 residues. The CDR3 nucleotides read TGTGCCAGCAGTAGGAACAGGGAAGATACGCAGTATTTT. Protein sequence: CASSRNREDTQYF.

The chain carries TRBV20-1 and TRBJ2-1, with 10 bases aligning to TRBD2. Germline trimming cut 4 bases from V and 9 bases from J; bases unmatched to any gene: 9. This CDR3 is 14 amino acids long. In germline, CDR1 is DFQATT, CDR2 SNEGSKA (reference sequence). The CDR3: CSAKSSGGPGEQFF. DNA for the CDR3: TGCAGTGCTAAATCTAGCGGGGGTCCGGGTGAGCAGTTCTTC.

The chain is built from TRBV6-5 and TRBJ1-3; D remains ambiguous. The CDR3 runs to 15 residues. Trimming left V 0 bases short and J 0 bases short, with 6 bases between. In germline, CDR1 is MNHEY, CDR2 SVGAGI. The CDR3, as DNA: TGTGCCAGCAGTTACTCCTTGGGCTCTGGAAACACCATATATTTT. It specifies CASSYSLGSGNTIYF.

The sample holds a few counts of this clonotype. This chain uses TRBV10-2 with TRBJ1-6; no definite D call. CDR3 length: 13 residues. CDR1 WSHSY and CDR2 SAAADI come from the germline V gene. V lost 0 bases and J 7 bases, leaving 4 bases between the germline ends. The CDR3 DNA is TGCGCCAGCAGTGAGTCTGTGAATTCACCCCTCCACTTT. As protein: CASSESVNSPLHF.

This clonotype was observed at least ten times. The chain couples TRBV29-1 to TRBJ2-2, with a tentative D call TRBD1 (5 bases). The germline V gene encodes CDR1 SQVTM and CDR2 ANQGSEA. The V end was cut by 3 bases, the J end by 6 bases, with 11 bases between. The CDR3 is 13 amino acids. Here the CDR3 DNA reads TGCAGCGTTGACGAAGGGGCTTCCGGGGAGCTGTTTTTT. The encoded protein is CSVDEGASGELFF.

This clonotype was found a few times. The chain combines TRBV20-1 with TRBJ2-1; 11 positions match TRBD2. Germline CDR1 DFQATT, CDR2 SNEGSKA (reference sequence). J gave up 8 bases and V 0 bases, and 6 bases lay outside the gene matches. The CDR3 is 15 residues long. DNA for the CDR3: TGCAGTGCTAGAGAGGGTAGCGGGGGGGGAGATGAGCAGTTCTTC. Its protein product is CSAREGSGGGDEQFF.

This clonotype appeared a few times. This chain links TRBV6-1 with TRBJ2-3, with unresolved D. The germline V and J ends were trimmed by 4 bases and 0 bases, with 5 bases remaining between them. Germline V lookup: CDR1 MNHNS, CDR2 SASEGT. The CDR3 is 13 amino acids. CDR3 nucleotides: TGTGCCAGCAGTGCGTATAGCACAGATACGCAGTATTTT. Translation gives CASSAYSTDTQYF.

Points on this clonotype: The CDR3 does not end in the conserved phenylalanine or tryptophan, so this is likely a read error. The genes are TRBV11-1 and TRBJ2-1, with 10 bases aligning to TRBD2. Germline CDR1 reads SGHAT; CDR2 reads FQDESV (reference sequence). Trimming took 1 base from V and 0 from J; bases not matched to a gene: 6. The CDR3 is 18 residues long. The CDR3 protein is CASSLGLAGAHSYNEQFI. The CDR3 DNA sequence: TGTGCCAGCAGCTTAGGCCTAGCGGGAGCACACTCCTACAATGAGCAGTTCATC.

The chain is built from TRBV7-8 and TRBJ2-3, with TRBD2 matching 11 bases. V lost 5 bases, J lost 0 bases, and 4 bases stayed unmatched. Germline CDR1 is SGHVS and CDR2 is FQNEAQ. The CDR3 consists of 16 residues. The CDR3 region has the DNA TGTGCCAGCAGCGCAAGACTAGCGGGGAGCACAGATACGCAGTATTTT. The encoded protein is CASSARLAGSTDTQYF. The full variable domain, with the rest looked up from reference TRBV7-8 and TRBJ2-3, is GAGVSQSPRYKVAKRGQDVALRCDPISGHVSLFWYQQALGQGPEFLTYFQNEAQLDKSGLPSDRFFAERPEGSVSTLKIQRTQQEDSAVYLCASSARLAGSTDTQYFGPGTRLTVL.

This chain connects TRBV7-2 to TRBJ2-1, with D possibly being TRBD1 (6 bases). V gave up 0 bases and J gave up 4 bases, with 16 bases separating them. Germline V CDR1 and CDR2: SGHTA, FQGNSA. CDR3 length: 17 amino acids. This chain's CDR3 is CASSLAPGGQWYNEQFF. The CDR3 DNA is TGTGCCAGCAGCTTAGCGCCCGGAGGACAGTGGTACAATGAGCAGTTCTTC.

This clonotype appeared many times. The V and J genes are TRBV29-1 and TRBJ2-1, with 8 bases identical to TRBD2. The V and J ends lost 5 bases and 0 bases, in that order; junction bases with no gene match: 9. The CDR3 extends over 16 amino acids. From germline, CDR1 is SQVTM and CDR2 ANQGSEA. The CDR3 region has the DNA TGCAGCGTTAGGGGACCCGGGACTAGCTCCTACAATGAGCAGTTCTTC. It codes for CSVRGPGTSSYNEQFF.

This clonotype was seen at least ten times. The gene calls are TRBV7-2 and TRBJ2-3; TRBD2 matches at 12 bases. CDR1 is SGHTA, CDR2 FQGNSA, per germline. CDR3 length equals 15 residues. The junction had 0 bases not matched to a gene; V was cut back by 1 base and J by 4 bases. This CDR3 is CASSLGTSGADTQYF. CDR3 DNA sequence: TGTGCCAGCAGCTTAGGGACTAGCGGGGCAGATACGCAGTATTTT. The variable domain in full, with the rest retrieved from reference TRBV7-2 and TRBJ2-3, is GAGVSQSPSNKVTEKGKDVELRCDPISGHTALYWYRQSLGQGLEFLIYFQGNSAPDKSGLPSDRFSAERTGGSVSTLTIQRTQQEDSAVYLCASSLGTSGADTQYFGPGTRLTVL.

This clonotype was recorded at least ten times. The chain uses TRBV18 and TRBJ2-1; D unresolved. Germline CDR1 KGHSH, CDR2 LQKENI. This CDR3 comprises 13 residues. The ends were cut back, 6 bases at V and 4 bases at J, with 10 bases in the middle. The CDR3 sequence: CASSPGRYNEQFF. The DNA of the CDR3 is TGTGCCAGCTCCCCTGGACGGTACAATGAGCAGTTCTTC.

The V call is TRBV9, the J call TRBJ2-1, with TRBD1 matching over 9 bases. The V gene's germline CDR1 is SGDLS and CDR2 YYNGEE. Trimming removed 2 bases from V and 5 bases from J; junction bases left unmatched: 5. The CDR3 sequence is 15 residues long. For the CDR3, the DNA is TGTGCCAGCAGCGTCCGGACAGGGGCCCACAATGAGCAGTTCTTC. As protein: CASSVRTGAHNEQFF.

This clonotype has more than one count but fewer than ten. The CDR3 reads CASSQDPTGRGGTEAFF. CDR3 sequence (DNA): TGTGCCAGCAGCCAAGATCCCACAGGGAGGGGAGGCACTGAAGCTTTCTTT. The V gene is TRBV4-2, the J gene TRBJ1-1; TRBD1 is a possible D gene (6 bases). The ends were cut back, 0 bases at V and 4 bases at J, with 18 bases in the middle. Germline values: CDR1 LGHNA, CDR2 YNFKEQ. The CDR3 is 17 residues long.

This clonotype has only a few counts. The CDR3 coding sequence is TGCAGTGCTAGAGAACCGGGACTAGCGGGATCTCGCTACAATGAGCAGTTCTTC. Its protein product is CSAREPGLAGSRYNEQFF. The chain couples TRBV20-1 to TRBJ2-1; 13 bases agree with TRBD2. The CDR3 loop spans 18 amino acids. The J segment lost 3 bases and the V segment lost 0 bases, leaving 8 bases of the junction unmatched. CDR1 is DFQATT, CDR2 SNEGSKA, per germline (reference sequence).

Remarks on this clonotype: A junction boundary mismatches the germline segment, possibly from a read error. This chain connects TRBV11-2 to TRBJ1-2, with D possibly TRBD1 on 5 matching bases. CDR3 length equals 13 residues. Germline values: CDR1 SGHAT, CDR2 FQNNGV. The CDR3: CASRDGGDYGYAF. CDR3 in DNA: TGTGCCAGCAGAGACGGGGGGGACTATGGCTACGCCTTC.

This clonotype has a handful of counts. The V call is TRBV12-3 or TRBV12-4, the J call TRBJ2-1; 8 nucleotides match TRBD1. This CDR3 comprises 15 residues. V shed 3 bases and J 6 bases; nucleotides not matched to a gene: 7. The CDR3 sequence: CASSFVGTGGNEQFF. The CDR3 DNA reads as TGTGCCAGCAGTTTCGTAGGAACAGGGGGCAATGAGCAGTTCTTC.

This chain uses TRBV29-1 with TRBJ2-5; tentatively, D is TRBD1 (6 bases). Germline CDR1 SQVTM, CDR2 ANQGSEA. V was shortened by 0 bases and J by 3 bases, with 11 bases between the two germline ends. The CDR3 covers 14 residues. The CDR3 here is CSVEDGKGEETQYF. Written as DNA, the CDR3 is TGCAGCGTTGAAGATGGAAAGGGGGAAGAGACCCAGTACTTC.

The CDR3 spells CASSHRSLQETQYF. For the CDR3, the DNA is TGTGCCAGCAGCCACCGAAGCCTACAAGAGACCCAGTACTTC. The chain combines TRBV7-2 with TRBJ2-5; D is undetermined. The V gene lost 5 bases and the J gene lost 2 bases, with 12 bases spanning the gap. The CDR3 totals 14 residues. Germline CDR1 and CDR2: SGHTA and FQGNSA.

Concerning this clonotype: One end of the junction fails to match germline, which may point to a read error. V and J are TRBV7-3 and TRBJ1-1; D not certain. CDR1 is SGHTA and CDR2 is FQGTGA in the germline V gene. CDR3 length: 13 amino acids. The CDR3 loop is CVSSLSGNTEAFF. The CDR3 nucleotides are TGTGTCAGCAGCTTATCAGGGAACACTGAAGCTTTCTTT.

A few counts support this clonotype. The rearrangement uses TRBV19 and TRBJ2-1; 10 nucleotides align to TRBD2. The CDR3 runs 17 residues. V was clipped by 9 bases and J by 1 base; unmatched bases: 12. Germline assignment: CDR1 LNHDA and CDR2 SQIVND (reference sequence). The CDR3 DNA follows: TGTGCCAGCAGCGCTAGCGGGAGTAGGTTGTCCTACAATGAGCAGTTCTTC. Its translation: CASSASGSRLSYNEQFF.

This clonotype was counted only a few times. The chain combines TRBV7-9 with TRBJ1-5, with TRBD1 identical over 12 bases. The J segment lost 7 bases and the V segment lost 5 bases, leaving 9 bases of the junction unmatched. CDR3 length: 16 amino acids. Germline loops: CDR1 SEHNR, CDR2 FQNEAQ (reference sequence). In DNA form, the CDR3 reads TGTGCCAGCAGCCCGGGGACAGGGGGCGGTTGGCAGCCCCAGCATTTT. It specifies CASSPGTGGGWQPQHF. Full variable domain (rest looked up from reference TRBV7-9 and TRBJ1-5): DTGVSQNPRHKITKRGQNVTFRCDPISEHNRLYWYRQTLGQGPEFLTYFQNEAQLEKSRLLSDRFSAERPKGSFSTLEIQRTEQGDSAMYLCASSPGTGGGWQPQHFGDGTRLSIL.